The 21 T cell receptor beta chains below all came from one sample that was sequenced in a study of blood T cells in healthy people across ages. Combining a sample-barcoded 5' primer with a J-beta primer mix, a second PCR ran for 7 to 11 cycles. One entry per CDR3 protein, called by TCRdb with MiXCR from the 5' RACE reads. This sample has fewer than 800,000 distinct CDR3 sequences; approximately 49% occur once, and the top ten carry roughly a third. The material sequenced was blood. These receptors were collected from a woman aged 60-75 years in good health.

This chain links TRBV25-1 with TRBJ2-7, with D perhaps matching TRBD2 (6 bases). The germline V gene encodes CDR1 MGHDK and CDR2 SYGVNS. V was cut by 6 bases and J by 10 bases, with 28 bases left in between. The CDR3 has 16 residues. This CDR3 is CASSFGGALGGEAQYF. The CDR3 nucleotides read TGTGCCAGCAGCTTCGGAGGAGCCCTCGGGGGAGAGGCCCAGTACTTC.

The chain employs TRBV29-1 and TRBJ2-7, with TRBD1 identical over 10 bases. Trimming removed 6 bases from V and 2 bases from J; junction bases left unmatched: 7. The CDR3 totals 14 residues. CDR1 is SQVTM and CDR2 is ANQGSEA in the germline V gene. The CDR3 here is CSVTDRGVPYEQYF. CDR3 DNA: TGCAGCGTCACGGACAGGGGGGTCCCCTACGAGCAGTACTTC.

The table lists this clonotype with many counts. The chain has TRBV9 and TRBJ2-3, with 10 bases identical to TRBD2. The CDR3 is 17 residues long. Unmatched junction bases numbered 6, after V lost 0 bases and J lost 2 bases. Germline CDR1 reads SGDLS; CDR2 reads YYNGEE. The chain's CDR3 is CASSVGILAGVTDTQYF. In nucleotides, the CDR3 is TGTGCCAGCAGCGTAGGGATTCTAGCGGGAGTCACAGATACGCAGTATTTT.

CDR3 DNA: TGTGCCATGACTAGCGGGAGAGCTAAAGTAGAGACCCAGTACTTC. It yields the protein CAMTSGRAKVETQYF. The chain uses TRBV21-1 and TRBJ2-5; the table's D call, TRBD2, was not checked against the DNA. TRBV21-1 is a pseudogene segment. The CDR3 is 15 amino acids.

V and J are TRBV5-5 and TRBJ2-6; 7 nucleotides line up with TRBD1. J lost 0 bases, V lost 4 bases, and 7 bases had no gene match. This CDR3 spans 17 amino acids. Germline loops: CDR1 SGHKS, CDR2 YYEKEE (reference sequence). CDR3 region: CASSIRDSSSGANVLTF. The CDR3 bases are TGTGCCAGCAGCATCCGGGACAGCAGCTCTGGGGCCAACGTCCTGACTTTC.

CDR3 nucleotides: TGTGCCAGCTCACCAGGAAAAGGGGCTGGGGCCAACGTCCTGACTTTC. This gives the protein CASSPGKGAGANVLTF. The gene calls are TRBV18 and TRBJ2-6, with D maybe TRBD1 (5 bases). V lost 2 bases and J 2 bases, leaving 10 bases between the germline ends. The CDR3 is 16 residues long. CDR1 and CDR2 from the germline V gene are KGHSH and LQKENI.

The V call is TRBV12-3 or TRBV12-4, the J call TRBJ2-2; 7 bases map to TRBD1. With 6 bases clipped from V and 3 bases from J, the junction kept 4 bases outside the gene matches. The CDR3 is 14 amino acids. The CDR3 reads CASRPGQHTGELFF. The CDR3 DNA reads as TGTGCCAGCAGACCGGGACAGCACACCGGGGAGCTGTTTTTT.

The chain has TRBV28 and TRBJ2-5, with TRBD2 matching 8 bases. This CDR3 has 16 amino acids. Germline V gene data show CDR1 as MDHEN and CDR2 as SYDVKM. V was clipped by 5 bases and J by 1 base; unmatched bases: 9. The CDR3 spells CASSAPSGPSQETQYF. The CDR3 DNA follows: TGTGCCAGCAGTGCGCCTAGCGGGCCTTCCCAAGAGACCCAGTACTTC.

About this clonotype: Given a much more abundant clone one base away, this may be a read error. The V and J genes are TRBV29-1 and TRBJ1-1; the D is unclear. The CDR3 extends over 12 amino acids. Per the germline V gene, CDR1 is SQVTM and CDR2 is ANQGSEA. The CDR3 DNA sequence: TGCAGCGTTGAAAGAACTAACACTGAAGTTTTCTTT. This gives the protein CSVERTNTEVFF.

As concerns this clonotype: The junction departs from germline at one end; a sequencing error may be responsible. This chain joins TRBV5-1 and TRBJ2-7, with 11 bases aligning to TRBD2. CDR1 SGHRS and CDR2 YFSETQ come from the germline V gene. The CDR3 runs to 15 residues. The CDR3 here is CASSLDGLAGYDQYF. In nucleotides, the CDR3 is TGCGCCAGCAGCTTGGACGGACTAGCGGGCTACGACCAGTACTTC.

With regard to this clonotype: Just one base apart from a much larger clone, this may be a read error. The rearrangement joins TRBV9 to TRBJ2-5, with 8 bases aligning to TRBD1. Near its end, the DNA agrees better with TRBJ2-7, so the J call may be wrong. The germline V gene encodes CDR1 SGDLS and CDR2 YYNGEE. The CDR3 covers 16 residues. The CDR3 region has the DNA TGTGCCGGCAGCGTTTCCGACAGGGGACTTGACTACGAGCAGTACTTC. This encodes CAGSVSDRGLDYEQYF.

This clonotype was recorded many times. This sequence joins TRBV4-2 and TRBJ1-5; a weak D match, TRBD1 (6 bases). Germline lookup yields CDR1 LGHNA and CDR2 YNFKEQ. Deletions cut 4 bases from V and 0 bases from J, with 13 bases between. The CDR3 contains 16 residues. The chain's CDR3 is CASSRDRFDSNQPQHF. CDR3 sequence (DNA): TGTGCCAGCAGCCGCGACAGGTTTGATAGCAATCAGCCCCAGCATTTT.

The CDR3 is CASSSGTRNTEAFF. CDR3 sequence (DNA): TGTGCCAGCAGCTCCGGGACAAGGAACACTGAAGCTTTCTTT. The rearrangement uses TRBV6-2 or TRBV6-3 and TRBJ1-1, with D possibly matching TRBD1 (6 bases). CDR3 length equals 14 residues. Trimming cost V 6 bases and J 1 base, with 12 bases left between them. Germline CDR1 reads MNHEY; CDR2 reads SVGEGT.

This clonotype was found many times. The chain links TRBV7-2 to TRBJ2-7; either TRBD1 or TRBD2 may fit D (5 bases each). The CDR3 runs to 14 residues. Germline V lookup: CDR1 SGHTA, CDR2 FQGNSA. Trimming took 4 bases from V and 3 from J, leaving 13 bases between them. CDR3 coding DNA: TGTGCCAGCAGCTCGGCCAGAGGGGTCTACGAGCAGTACTTC. This sequence encodes CASSSARGVYEQYF.

V is TRBV24-1 and J is TRBJ2-7; unclear D gene. Germline V gives CDR1 KGHDR, CDR2 SFDVKD. Trimming shortened V by 3 bases and J by 2 bases, and 10 bases separated the two germline ends. The CDR3 is 14 residues long. The CDR3 protein is CATSDASRPYEQYF. CDR3 bases: TGTGCCACCAGTGATGCGTCGAGACCCTACGAGCAGTACTTC.

The V call is TRBV20-1, the J call TRBJ1-5; D is ambiguous. The ends were cut back, 0 bases at V and 3 bases at J, with 9 bases in the middle. This CDR3 region has 14 residues. CDR1 is DFQATT and CDR2 is SNEGSKA in the germline V gene (reference sequence). CDR3 nucleotides: TGCAGTGCTAGAGATGTAAGGGACAATCAGCCCCAGCATTTT. As protein: CSARDVRDNQPQHF.

This clonotype was recorded a few times. The chain carries TRBV21-1 and TRBJ2-5; the D call TRBD1 from the table was never checked on the DNA. TRBV21-1 is listed as a pseudogene. The CDR3 has 14 residues. CDR3 nucleotides: TGTGCCAGCAGCATAGGACAGGTCAGGGAGACCCAGTACTTC. Translated: CASSIGQVRETQYF.

The CDR3 DNA reads TGTGCCAGCAGTTACGGGCAGGGAGAGTGGCAGCCCCAGCATTTT. Translating it yields CASSYGQGEWQPQHF. This chain connects TRBV6-2 or TRBV6-3 to TRBJ1-5; possible D gene TRBD1, 5 bases. V was pared by 2 bases and J by 7 bases, with 15 bases between. The CDR3 runs to 15 residues. Per the germline V gene, CDR1 is MNHEY and CDR2 is SVGEGT.

This clonotype has a single count. The CDR3 bases are TGTGCCAGCTCACCCAGGGGGTCTTACAATGAGCAGTACTTC. This codes for CASSPRGSYNEQYF. The chain links TRBV18 to TRBJ2-7; 7 nucleotides agree with TRBD1. The trim removed 3 bases at V and 7 bases at J, leaving 9 bases unmatched. Per germline, CDR1 KGHSH and CDR2 LQKENI. CDR3 length equals 14 residues.

The chain combines TRBV28 with TRBJ2-5; D remains ambiguous. Trimming removed 4 bases from V and 11 bases from J, with 20 bases in between. The CDR3 loop spans 14 amino acids. CDR1 and CDR2 from the germline V gene are MDHEN and SYDVKM. This chain's CDR3 is CASSSQPLYNEQYF. DNA of the CDR3: TGTGCCAGCAGTTCCCAACCATTGTACAATGAGCAGTACTTC.

V and J are TRBV2 and TRBJ2-7, with D unclear. The CDR3 has 12 amino acids. Trimming removed 1 base at V and 9 bases at J, with 10 bases between. Germline V lookup: CDR1 SNHLY, CDR2 FYNNEI. The CDR3 loop reads CASSEDTGGQYF. The CDR3, as DNA: TGTGCCAGCAGTGAAGACACTGGCGGGCAGTACTTC.